This paragraph reports one TCR beta chain. The antigen is undetermined. Combining a sample-barcoded 5' primer with a J-beta primer mix, a second PCR ran for roughly 7 to 11 cycles. Each CDR3 protein is one row after TCRdb ran MiXCR on the 5' RACE reads. The data contain over 700,000 distinct CDR3 sequences, around 25% of them singletons. The sample comes from a study of blood T cells in healthy people across ages. Study results and caveats: Bulk PBMC profiling left naive and antigen-experienced comparisons inconclusive.

This CDR3 is built from 13 residues. The germline V gene has CDR1 DFQATT and CDR2 SNEGSKA (reference sequence). Trimming removed 6 bases from V and 5 bases from J, with 13 bases in between. The sample also formed part of further work on T cells of mothers and their children.

This clonotype was obtained from a boy under 18 in good health. The sample taken for sequencing was blood. The genes are TRBV20-1 and TRBJ1-4; D gene unclear. In DNA, the CDR3 is TGCAGTGCACCTACAGCGAAGAATGAAAAACTGTTTTTT. Its protein is CSAPTAKNEKLFF.